Listed below are T cell receptor beta chains from one sample, sequenced in a study of blood T cell repertoires in COVID-19. Repertoires were generated with immunoSEQ multiplex PCR, while TCRdb's copy carries only in-frame clones and drops some. The sample includes over 80,000 clones, approximately 89% of them seen just once. The sample was peripheral blood. The receptors here all came from a human donor in a cohort sampled during active COVID-19. Each CDR3 is given with its conserved first and last residue. Fields, in order: CDR3 protein, CDR3 DNA, V gene, J gene, D gene, clone size. The D gene is left open where the match is weak. Size is omitted from some rows. Given values are once, few, many or a class for expanded clones.

CDR3: CASSEAFNSYEQYF
DNA: TGTGCCAGCAGTGAAGCGTTCAACTCCTACGAGCAGTACTTC
V: TRBV6-1
J: TRBJ2-7
D: .
size: .

CDR3: CASSWRQGTYSTDTQYF
DNA: TGCGCCAGCAGCTGGAGACAGGGGACTTATAGCACAGATACGCAGTATTTT
V: TRBV5-1
J: TRBJ2-3
D: TRBD1
size: once

CDR3: CASSLYSSGNTIYF
DNA: TGTGCCAGCAGCTTGTACAGCTCTGGAAACACCATATATTTT
V: TRBV5-8
J: TRBJ1-3
D: .
size: few

CDR3: CASSDSPFGQGRGYTF
DNA: TGTGCCAGCAGTGACAGTCCGTTCGGACAGGGAAGAGGCTACACCTTC
V: TRBV6-4
J: TRBJ1-2
D: TRBD1
size: .

CDR3: CATRRRGLGDGYTF
DNA: TGTGCCACCCGGCGCAGGGGTTTAGGGGATGGCTACACCTTC
V: TRBV15
J: TRBJ1-2
D: .
size: .

CDR3: CATSESSGTYNEQFF
DNA: TGTGCCACCAGTGAGTCGTCTGGGACTTACAATGAGCAGTTCTTC
V: TRBV24-1
J: TRBJ2-1
D: .
size: .

CDR3: CASEPEEVRQYNEQFF
DNA: TGTGCCAGCGAACCCGAGGAGGTTCGGCAATACAATGAGCAGTTCTTC
V: TRBV2
J: TRBJ2-1
D: .
size: .

CDR3: CASSLERLASFPDTQYF
DNA: TGTGCCAGCAGCTTGGAGCGACTAGCGAGCTTCCCAGATACGCAGTATTTT
V: TRBV5-5
J: TRBJ2-3
D: TRBD2
size: .

CDR3: CASSMAGRIYGYTF
DNA: TGTGCCAGTAGTATGGCAGGGAGGATCTATGGCTACACCTTC
V: TRBV19
J: TRBJ1-2
D: .
size: .

CDR3: CASSRTPDRGFSNQPQHF
DNA: TGTGCCAGCAGCCGGACCCCGGACAGGGGGTTTAGCAATCAGCCCCAGCATTTT
V: TRBV7-6
J: TRBJ1-5
D: TRBD1
size: .